The present T cell receptor beta chain was sequenced within a study of blood T cell repertoires in COVID-19. Across the whole study: Recovery among Cohort 3 donors was established by two negative PCRs, clearance, or symptom resolution. PBMCs, B-cell-depleted T cells, or T cells were the source of the cDNA or gDNA that made up the material.

The germline CDR1 and CDR2 sequences are SNHLY and FYNNEI. The CDR3 extends over 13 amino acids. V shed 3 bases and J shed 11 bases, with 16 bases lying between them. In the authors' workflow: Amplified reference gene primers provided the basis for estimating nucleated cell counts. Assay: immunoSEQ multiplex PCR; the TCRdb copy retains only in-frame clones and omits some. The DNA was the basis for D and trimming; V, J and clone size are from that table. There are 200,000 to 250,000 clones in the sample; about 90% occur only once, and over 3% lies in the top ten. Individuals aged about 18 to 100 years were recruited from about two dozen US areas.

Material for sequencing was PBMCs or T cells enriched from blood (not recorded which). This clonotype was obtained from a woman in her forties or fifties in a cohort exposed to, infected with or recovered from COVID-19 (not recorded which). This chain links TRBV2 with TRBJ1-1; D unresolved. CDR3 protein: CASSEARTRVAFF. The CDR3 DNA reads TGTGCCAGCAGTGAGGCCCGGACGAGGGTGGCTTTCTTT.